This T cell receptor (beta chain) derives from a study of blood T cell repertoires in COVID-19 (TCRdb year 2020). Regarding the complete study: Samples from collaborators originated in the United States, Italy and Spain and spanned both the acute and convalescent phases of COVID-19. The repertoires were released in a freely available public database meant as a resource for research on the immune response to SARS-CoV-2. The material from the prospective study consisted of cDNA or gDNA derived from T cells, B-cell-depleted T cells, or PBMCs. Where HLA class I and class II types were available, the types were taken from metadata supplied by the sample provider, not from assay-based typing. Samples were obtained from the ongoing ImmuneRACE study (first 160 participants) and from over a thousand subjects provided by 6 global collaborators. Sample metadata almost always included a de-identified subject ID, COVID-19 status, age in years and sex. The dataset comprised deeply sampled blood TCRbeta repertoires from subjects exposed to, actively infected with, or recovered from COVID-19.

TCRbeta CDR3 regions were amplified from genomic DNA by means of the immunoSEQ Assay, a bias-controlled multiplex PCR. The paper's processing steps were these. The number of nucleated cells in each sample was estimated from the amplification of reference gene primers within the assay. To quantify the absolute abundance of each unique TCRbeta CDR3 rearrangement, sequence reads were collapsed and filtered. For each sample, productive Simpson clonality was calculated by taking the square root of Simpson's diversity index across productive rearrangements. This immuneACCESS table, as held by TCRdb, lists in-frame sequences with V and J called but not all clones. Of the missing ones, under half trace to an unresolved V gene in checked studies; the others have no known cause. V, J and clone size reflect that table, while D and trimming were determined from the DNA. For this sample the table gives about 240,000 clones, of which roughly 80% were detected only once. The ten most abundant clones make up around 9.9% of the sample.

Trimming takes 3 bases off V and 7 bases off J; junction bases not matched to a gene: 5. CDR1 GTSNPN and CDR2 SVGIG were looked up in the germline V gene (reference sequence). The CDR3 sequence holds 14 residues, the cysteine and phenylalanine included. Just the 42-base CDR3 DNA is kept, in frame starting at base 1. Overall results and qualifications from the work: The quantity of clinical and demographic metadata differed by source and by participant and was supplied without curation.

On this clone itself: The target of this receptor is not known. No much larger clone is present one base from it, and per-base qualities are unavailable.

Collaborating institutions collected whole blood in K2EDTA tubes following their own protocols. For TCRbeta analysis, collaborators shipped samples as frozen whole blood, isolated PBMCs, or DNA extracted from either of those sample types. This TCR was sampled from a woman aged 80 or over with acute or convalescent COVID-19. The sequencing sample was made of peripheral blood. The chain employs TRBV30 and TRBJ1-6; 8 middle bases align to TRBD1. The CDR3 region: CAWRTTGVNSPLHF. The nucleotides are TGTGCCTGGAGGACGACAGGGGTAAATTCACCCCTCCACTTT.